This T cell receptor (beta chain) stems from a study of blood T cell repertoires in COVID-19. Germline values: CDR1 KGHSH, CDR2 LQKENI. V gave up 1 base and J gave up 11 bases; unmatched junction bases: 15. The CDR3 covers 17 residues. Original data processing: By means of reference gene primer amplification, nucleated cell counts were estimated. TCRdb's copy holds only in-frame clones and misses some; the assay was immunoSEQ multiplex PCR. V and J calls and clone size are copied from that table; D and trimming were computed from the DNA. The sample carries a few hundred thousand clones, 84% recorded once.

The sequenced sample consisted of peripheral blood. The chain uses TRBV18 and TRBJ1-1; 11 nucleotides match TRBD1. The TCR originated in a person between 65 and 79 years old with COVID-19, enrolled during active disease. In nucleotides, the CDR3 is TGTGCCAGCTCACCACGTTTGGGACAGGGGGGTTCGATCCCGGCTTTCTTT. Amino acid sequence: CASSPRLGQGGSIPAFF.